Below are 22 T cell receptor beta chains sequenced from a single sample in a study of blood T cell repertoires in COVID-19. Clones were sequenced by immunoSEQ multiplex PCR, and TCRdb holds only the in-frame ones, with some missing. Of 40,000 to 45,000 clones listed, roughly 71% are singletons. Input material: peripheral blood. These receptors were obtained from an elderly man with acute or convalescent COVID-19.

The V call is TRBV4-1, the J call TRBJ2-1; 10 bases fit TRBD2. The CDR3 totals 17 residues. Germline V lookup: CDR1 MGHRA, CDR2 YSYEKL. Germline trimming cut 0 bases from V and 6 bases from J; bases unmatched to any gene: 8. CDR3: CASSQEVASGRFNEQFF. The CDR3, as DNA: TGCGCCAGCAGCCAAGAGGTGGCTAGCGGGAGATTCAATGAGCAGTTCTTC.

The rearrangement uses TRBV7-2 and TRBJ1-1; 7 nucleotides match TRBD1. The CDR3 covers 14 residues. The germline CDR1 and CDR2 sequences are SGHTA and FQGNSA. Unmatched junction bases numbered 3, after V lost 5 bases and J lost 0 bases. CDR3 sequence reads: CASSPTGMNTEAFF. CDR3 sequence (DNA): TGTGCCAGCAGCCCGACAGGGATGAACACTGAAGCTTTCTTT.

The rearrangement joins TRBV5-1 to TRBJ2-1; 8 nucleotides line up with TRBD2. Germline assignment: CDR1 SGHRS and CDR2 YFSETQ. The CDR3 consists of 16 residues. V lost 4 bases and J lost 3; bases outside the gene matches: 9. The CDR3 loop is CASSPGGAGVYNEQFF. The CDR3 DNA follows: TGCGCCAGCAGCCCTGGAGGAGCGGGAGTCTACAATGAGCAGTTCTTC.

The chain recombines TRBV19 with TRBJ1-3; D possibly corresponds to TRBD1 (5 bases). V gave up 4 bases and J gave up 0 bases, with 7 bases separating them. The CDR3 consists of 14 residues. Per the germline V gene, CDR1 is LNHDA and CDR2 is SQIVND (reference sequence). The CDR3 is CASSTGSSGNTIYF. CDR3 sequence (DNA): TGTGCCAGTAGTACAGGGTCCTCTGGAAACACCATATATTTT.

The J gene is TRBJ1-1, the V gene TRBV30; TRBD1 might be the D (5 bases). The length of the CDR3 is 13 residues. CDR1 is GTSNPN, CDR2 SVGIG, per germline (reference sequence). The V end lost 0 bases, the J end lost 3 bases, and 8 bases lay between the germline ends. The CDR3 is CAWSVRGYTEAFF. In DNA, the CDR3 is TGTGCCTGGAGTGTTAGGGGATACACTGAAGCTTTCTTT.

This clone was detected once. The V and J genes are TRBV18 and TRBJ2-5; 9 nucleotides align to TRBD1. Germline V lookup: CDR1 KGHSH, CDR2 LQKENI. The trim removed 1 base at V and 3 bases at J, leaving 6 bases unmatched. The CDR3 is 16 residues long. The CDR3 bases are TGTGCCAGCTCACCACGGGACAGGGATGGGAAAGAGACCCAGTACTTC. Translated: CASSPRDRDGKETQYF.

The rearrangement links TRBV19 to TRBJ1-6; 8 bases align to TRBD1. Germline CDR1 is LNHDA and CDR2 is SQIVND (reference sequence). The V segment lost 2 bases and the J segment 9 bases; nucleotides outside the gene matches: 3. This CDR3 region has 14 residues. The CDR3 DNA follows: TGTGCCAGTAGTATAACAGGGGGTGGTTCACCCCTCCACTTT. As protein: CASSITGGGSPLHF.

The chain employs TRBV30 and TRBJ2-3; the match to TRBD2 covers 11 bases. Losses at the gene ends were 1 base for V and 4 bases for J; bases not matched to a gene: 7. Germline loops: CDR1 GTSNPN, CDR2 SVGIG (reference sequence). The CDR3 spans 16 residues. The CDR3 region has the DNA TGTGCCTGGAGTGACCTAGCGGGGGGTTTAGCAGATACGCAGTATTTT. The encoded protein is CAWSDLAGGLADTQYF.

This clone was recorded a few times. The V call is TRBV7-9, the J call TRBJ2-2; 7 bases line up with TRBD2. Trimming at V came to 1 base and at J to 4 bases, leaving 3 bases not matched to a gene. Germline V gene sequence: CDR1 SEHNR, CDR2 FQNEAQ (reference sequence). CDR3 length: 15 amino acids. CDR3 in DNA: TGTGCCAGCAGCTTAGGCGGGGGAGTCACCGGGGAGCTGTTTTTT. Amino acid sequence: CASSLGGGVTGELFF.

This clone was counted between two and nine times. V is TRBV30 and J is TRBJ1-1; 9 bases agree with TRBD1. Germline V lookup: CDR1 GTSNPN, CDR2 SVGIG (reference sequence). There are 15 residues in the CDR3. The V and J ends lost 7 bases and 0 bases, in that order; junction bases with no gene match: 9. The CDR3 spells CAFQPGQGMNTEAFF. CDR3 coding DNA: TGTGCCTTCCAACCGGGACAGGGCATGAACACTGAAGCTTTCTTT. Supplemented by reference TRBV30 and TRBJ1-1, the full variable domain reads SQTIHQWPATLVQPVGSPLSLECTVEGTSNPNLYWYRQAAGRGLQLLFYSVGIGQISSEVPQNLSASRPQDRQFILSSKKLLLSDSGFYLCAFQPGQGMNTEAFFGQGTRLTVV.

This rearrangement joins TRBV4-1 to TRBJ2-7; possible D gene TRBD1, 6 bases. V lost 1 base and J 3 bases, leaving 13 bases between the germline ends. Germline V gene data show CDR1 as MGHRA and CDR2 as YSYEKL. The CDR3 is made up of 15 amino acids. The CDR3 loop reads CASSQAPGESYEQYF. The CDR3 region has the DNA TGCGCCAGCAGCCAAGCCCCAGGGGAGAGCTACGAGCAGTACTTC.

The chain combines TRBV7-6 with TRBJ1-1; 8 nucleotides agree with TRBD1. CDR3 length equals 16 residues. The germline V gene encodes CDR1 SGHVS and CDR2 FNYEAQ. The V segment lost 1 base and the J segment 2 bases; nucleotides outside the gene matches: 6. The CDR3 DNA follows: TGTGCCAGCAGCTTAGACCCCGGACAGGGAAACACTGAAGCTTTCTTT. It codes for CASSLDPGQGNTEAFF.

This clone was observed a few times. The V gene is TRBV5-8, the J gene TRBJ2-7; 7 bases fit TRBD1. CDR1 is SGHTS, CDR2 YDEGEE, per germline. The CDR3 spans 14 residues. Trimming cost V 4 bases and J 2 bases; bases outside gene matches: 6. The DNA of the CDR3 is TGTGCCAGCAGCACGAGACAGGGTACCTACGAGCAGTACTTC. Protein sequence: CASSTRQGTYEQYF.

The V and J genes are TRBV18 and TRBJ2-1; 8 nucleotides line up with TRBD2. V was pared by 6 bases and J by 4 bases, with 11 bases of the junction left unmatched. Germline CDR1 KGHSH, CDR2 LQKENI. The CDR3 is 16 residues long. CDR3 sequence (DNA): TGTGCCAGCTCCCCCAGACTAGCGTCCGGGTACAATGAGCAGTTCTTC. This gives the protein CASSPRLASGYNEQFF.

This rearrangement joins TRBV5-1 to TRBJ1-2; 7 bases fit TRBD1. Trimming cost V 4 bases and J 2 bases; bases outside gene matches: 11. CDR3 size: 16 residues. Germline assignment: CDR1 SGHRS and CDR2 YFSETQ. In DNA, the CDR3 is TGCGCCAGCAGCGGCAACACAGGGGTATTCAACTATGGCTACACCTTC. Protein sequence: CASSGNTGVFNYGYTF. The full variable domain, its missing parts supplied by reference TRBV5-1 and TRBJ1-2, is KAGVTQTPRYLIKTRGQQVTLSCSPISGHRSVSWYQQTPGQGLQFLFEYFSETQRNKGNFPGRFSGRQFSNSRSEMNVSTLELGDSALYLCASSGNTGVFNYGYTFGSGTRLTVV.

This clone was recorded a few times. The CDR3 coding sequence is TGTGCCAGTAGTATAGTGGGACAGGCCTACGAGCAGTACTTC. Translating gives CASSIVGQAYEQYF. The chain recombines TRBV19 with TRBJ2-7, with 8 bases lining up with TRBD1. This CDR3 is 14 amino acids long. The trim removed 1 base at V and 2 bases at J, leaving 1 base unmatched. Germline V CDR1 and CDR2: LNHDA, SQIVND (reference sequence).

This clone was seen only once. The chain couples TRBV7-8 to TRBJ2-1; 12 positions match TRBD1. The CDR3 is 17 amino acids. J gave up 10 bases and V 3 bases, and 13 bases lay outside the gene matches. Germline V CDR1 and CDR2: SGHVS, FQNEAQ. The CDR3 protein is CASSFPTGQGALTEQFF. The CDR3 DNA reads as TGTGCCAGCAGCTTTCCGACGGGACAGGGGGCGCTTACGGAGCAGTTCTTC. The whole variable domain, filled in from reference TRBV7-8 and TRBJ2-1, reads GAGVSQSPRYKVAKRGQDVALRCDPISGHVSLFWYQQALGQGPEFLTYFQNEAQLDKSGLPSDRFFAERPEGSVSTLKIQRTQQEDSAVYLCASSFPTGQGALTEQFFGPGTRLTVL.

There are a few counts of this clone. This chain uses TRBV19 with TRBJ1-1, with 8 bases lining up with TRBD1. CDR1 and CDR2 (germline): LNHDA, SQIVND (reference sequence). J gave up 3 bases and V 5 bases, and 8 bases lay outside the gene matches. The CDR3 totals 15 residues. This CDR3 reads CASSARTGRDTEAFF. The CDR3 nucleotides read TGTGCCAGTAGTGCCCGGACAGGGAGAGACACTGAAGCTTTCTTT. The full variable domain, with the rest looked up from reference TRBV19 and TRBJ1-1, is DGGITQSPKYLFRKEGQNVTLSCEQNLNHDAMYWYRQDPGQGLRLIYYSQIVNDFQKGDIAEGYSVSREKKESFPLTVTSAQKNPTAFYLCASSARTGRDTEAFFGQGTRLTVV.

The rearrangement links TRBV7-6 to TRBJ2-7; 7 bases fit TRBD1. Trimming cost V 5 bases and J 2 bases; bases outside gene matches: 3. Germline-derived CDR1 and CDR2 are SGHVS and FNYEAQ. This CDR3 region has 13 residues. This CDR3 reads CASSVGQAYEQYF. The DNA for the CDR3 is TGTGCCAGCAGCGTCGGACAGGCCTACGAGCAGTACTTC. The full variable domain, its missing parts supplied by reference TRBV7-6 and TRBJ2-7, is GAGVSQSPRYKVTKRGQDVALRCDPISGHVSLYWYRQALGQGPEFLTYFNYEAQQDKSGLPNDRFSAERPEGSISTLTIQRTEQRDSAMYRCASSVGQAYEQYFGPGTRLTVT.

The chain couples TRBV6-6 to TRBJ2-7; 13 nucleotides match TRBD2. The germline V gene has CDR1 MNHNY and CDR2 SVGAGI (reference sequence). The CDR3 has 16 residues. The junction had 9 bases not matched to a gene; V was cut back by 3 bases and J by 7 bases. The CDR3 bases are TGTGCCAGCAGTTATTCCGGGACTAGCGGGGTGGGTGAGCAGTACTTC. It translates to CASSYSGTSGVGEQYF.

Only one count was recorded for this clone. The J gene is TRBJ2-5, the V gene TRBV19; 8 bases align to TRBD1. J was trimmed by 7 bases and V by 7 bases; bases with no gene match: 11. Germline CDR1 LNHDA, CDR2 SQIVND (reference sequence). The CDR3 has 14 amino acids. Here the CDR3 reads CASTDGQGSGTQYF. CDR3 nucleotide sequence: TGTGCCAGTACTGACGGACAGGGAAGCGGGACCCAGTACTTC. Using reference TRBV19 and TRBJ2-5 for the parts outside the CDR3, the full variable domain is DGGITQSPKYLFRKEGQNVTLSCEQNLNHDAMYWYRQDPGQGLRLIYYSQIVNDFQKGDIAEGYSVSREKKESFPLTVTSAQKNPTAFYLCASTDGQGSGTQYFGPGTRLLVL.

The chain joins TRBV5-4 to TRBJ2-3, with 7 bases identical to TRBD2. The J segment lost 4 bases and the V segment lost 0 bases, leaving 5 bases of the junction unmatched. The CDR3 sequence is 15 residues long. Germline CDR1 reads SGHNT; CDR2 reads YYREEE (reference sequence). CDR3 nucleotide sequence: TGTGCCAGCAGCTTGGGTTTTGCGGGGGCAGATACGCAGTATTTT. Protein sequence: CASSLGFAGADTQYF.